This T cell receptor beta chain was profiled in a study of T cell responses to AZD1222 COVID-19 vaccine. Concerning this clone: Its antigen is not identified.

Notes on the study in general: There were mostly white British donors and more females than males, and clonal diversity was possibly underestimated.

Sequenced by immunoSEQ multiplex PCR; TCRdb stores in-frame clones only, minus some. The sample carries about 40,000 clones, approximately 88% recorded once. The input for sequencing was peripheral blood, taken 28 days after the second dose of the MenACWY control vaccine. The TCR sequence derives from an adult who received the MenACWY meningococcal vaccine as a control.

CDR3 in amino acids: CASSSGLASYEQYF. CDR3 coding DNA: TGTGCCAGCAGTAGTGGACTAGCGTCCTACGAGCAGTACTTC. The chain links TRBV5-4 to TRBJ2-7; 9 bases line up with TRBD2. The CDR3 extends over 14 amino acids. V lost 5 bases, J lost 1 base, and 4 bases stayed unmatched. In germline, CDR1 is SGHNT, CDR2 YYREEE (reference sequence).